These T cell receptor beta chains were read from a single sample in a study of cytomegalovirus exposure and HLA in healthy donors. Produced via immunoSEQ multiplex PCR; TCRdb's table is partial and in-frame only. The sample records over 110,000 clones, around 80% being singletons. The sample taken for sequencing was PBMCs. The receptor source for this set is a female donor in good health and CMV-seronegative. The CDR3 runs from the conserved cysteine through the conserved F or W. D genes are given only for firm matches. Clone size is shown for a subset of rows, as once, few, many or a class of expanded clone.

clone size,J gene,V gene,D gene,CDR3 DNA,CDR3 protein
NA,TRBJ2-3,TRBV5-6,NA,TGTGCCAGCAATAAGAACGGTAGATCACAGTATTTT,CASNKNGRSQYF
few,TRBJ1-1,TRBV6-4,NA,TGTGCCAGCAAAGTTCGAGGAGCAGACACTGAAGCTTTCTTT,CASKVRGADTEAFF
NA,TRBJ2-1,TRBV14,NA,TGTGCCAGCAGCTTCCGTACCGGGTTCTACAATGAGCAGTTCTTC,CASSFRTGFYNEQFF
NA,TRBJ2-7,TRBV30,TRBD2,TGTGCCTGGAGTCTATGGCGGGAGGGCATTTACGAGCAGTACTTC,CAWSLWREGIYEQYF
NA,TRBJ2-5,TRBV7-9,TRBD2,TGTGCCAGCAGCTTAACCAGCGGGAGGGTTAGGGAGACCCAGTACTTC,CASSLTSGRVRETQYF
NA,TRBJ2-1,TRBV7-9,TRBD2,TGTGCCAGCAGCCCACTGACTAGCGGGAACTACAATGAGCAGTTCTTC,CASSPLTSGNYNEQFF
NA,TRBJ2-4,TRBV5-6,NA,TGTGCCAGCAGCTTGGAACTATCGGGGATTCAGTACTTC,CASSLELSGIQYF
NA,TRBJ2-3,TRBV6-6,NA,TGTGCCAGCAGGAAACCGGGACTTCGCACAGATACGCAGTATTTT,CASRKPGLRTDTQYF
NA,TRBJ2-3,TRBV7-3,TRBD2,TGTGCCAGCAGCTTAGTCGGGGGGAGTACTAGCACAGATACGCAGTATTTT,CASSLVGGSTSTDTQYF
NA,TRBJ1-2,TRBV19,TRBD1,TGTGCCAGTAGTTTGAGGGGGCGCCGAGGCTACCCCTTC,CASSLRGRRGYPF
few,TRBJ2-3,TRBV29-1,NA,TGCAGCGTTCAACGGGGGTTTGCAGATACGCAGTATTTT,CSVQRGFADTQYF
once,TRBJ1-1,TRBV5-1,TRBD1,TGCGCCAGCAGCTTCCCCCTAGACAGGGGAGGGCCACCGGAAGCTTTCTTT,CASSFPLDRGGPPEAFF
NA,TRBJ2-1,TRBV7-2,TRBD2,TGTGCCAGCAGCTTAGCGCGGGGGGGCCATAATGAGCAGTTCTTC,CASSLARGGHNEQFF
NA,TRBJ2-7,TRBV5-1,TRBD1,TGCGCCAGCAGCGAGGGACAGGGGCTCTACGAGCAGTACTTC,CASSEGQGLYEQYF
NA,TRBJ1-2,TRBV30,NA,TGTGCCTGGACCCCTGGGGGGTATGGCTACACCTTC,CAWTPGGYGYTF
few,TRBJ2-7,TRBV6-6,NA,TGTGCCAGCAGATTAATAGGAGGGGCCGCCTACGAGCAGTACTTC,CASRLIGGAAYEQYF
NA,TRBJ1-5,TRBV19,TRBD1,TGTGCCAGTACCACCCGGACAGGGGGCACTCAGCCCCAGCATTTT,CASTTRTGGTQPQHF
NA,TRBJ1-5,TRBV11-3,NA,TGTGCCAGCAGCTTAAACAGCACCCGCAATCAGCCCCAGCATTTT,CASSLNSTRNQPQHF
NA,TRBJ2-4,TRBV2,TRBD1,TGTGCCAGCAGTGACAGGGGGGCCAAAAACATTCAGTACTTC,CASSDRGAKNIQYF
NA,TRBJ2-7,TRBV4-1,TRBD2,TGCGCCAGCAGCCTTGGGACTAGCGGGACCTACGAGCAGTACTTC,CASSLGTSGTYEQYF
once,TRBJ1-1,TRBV14,NA,TGTGCCAGCAGCCATCTCCGACAGGCGACTGTGAACACTGAAGCTTTCTTT,CASSHLRQATVNTEAFF
NA,TRBJ1-2,TRBV6-1,NA,TGTGCCAGCAGCGCGGACAGCGCACCATATGGCTACACCTTC,CASSADSAPYGYTF
NA,TRBJ1-5,TRBV7-8,TRBD1,TGTGCCAGCAGCTTAGCGGCCCATTCCGGGACAGGGGGACAGCCCCAGCATTTT,CASSLAAHSGTGGQPQHF
NA,TRBJ1-1,TRBV9,NA,TGTGCCAGCAGCGTATGGGGGAGGGTGCTTAATCGGAACACTGAAGCTTTCTTT,CASSVWGRVLNRNTEAFF
once,TRBJ2-1,TRBV27,NA,TGTGCCAGCAGTTTTCGGGGCAATGAGCAGTTCTTC,CASSFRGNEQFF
NA,TRBJ1-6,TRBV15,NA,TGTGCCACCAGCAGAAAAGGACAGTCTATAGCACCCCTCCACTTT,CATSRKGQSIAPLHF
NA,TRBJ2-3,TRBV11-3,NA,TGTGCCAGCATTTGGGAACAGTGGCTGCGCGGGGTAAGGTATACGCAGTATTTT,CASIWEQWLRGVRYTQYF
NA,TRBJ2-1,TRBV27,TRBD1,TGTGCCAGCAGGCCCGGGACAGGGACCTACAATGAGCAGTTCTTC,CASRPGTGTYNEQFF
few,TRBJ2-5,TRBV28,TRBD2,TGTGCCAGCAGTTTATTTAGCGGGACGAGTGGGACCCAGTACTTC,CASSLFSGTSGTQYF
NA,TRBJ2-5,TRBV9,NA,TGTGCCAGCAGCGTAGACCCGCGGGGGCGGGAGTCCCAGTACTTC,CASSVDPRGRESQYF
NA,TRBJ2-7,TRBV27,TRBD2,TGTGCCAGCAGTTTATATTCTCATGCCGGGACTAGCGGGAGTGTGTACGAGCAGTACTTC,CASSLYSHAGTSGSVYEQYF
NA,TRBJ2-3,TRBV7-9,TRBD2,TGTTCCAGCAGAGAGGGGACTAGCGGATTGACAGATACGCAGTATTTT,CSSREGTSGLTDTQYF
NA,TRBJ2-1,TRBV5-1,TRBD2,TGCGCCAGCAGCTTGGTGGCTAGCGGGGGGTCCTACAATGAGCAGTTCTTC,CASSLVASGGSYNEQFF
many,TRBJ1-2,TRBV2,NA,TGTGCCAGCCTCGAGCAGGGCTACAGACTGTATGGCTACACCTTC,CASLEQGYRLYGYTF
few,TRBJ1-2,TRBV27,TRBD1,TGTGCCAGCAGTTTCCATACCTCCGACAGGGGGAATTATGGCTACACCTTC,CASSFHTSDRGNYGYTF
NA,TRBJ2-1,TRBV7-9,NA,TGTGCCAGCAGCCCCCCCCAACAGTATTACAATGAGCAGTTCTTC,CASSPPQQYYNEQFF
NA,TRBJ2-7,TRBV18,TRBD1,TGTGCCAGCTCATCAGGACAGGGGCGACCCTACGAGCAGTACTTC,CASSSGQGRPYEQYF
NA,TRBJ1-3,TRBV9,TRBD1,TGTGCCAGCAGCGTACAGGGGGCATTTGCTGGAAACACCATATATTTT,CASSVQGAFAGNTIYF